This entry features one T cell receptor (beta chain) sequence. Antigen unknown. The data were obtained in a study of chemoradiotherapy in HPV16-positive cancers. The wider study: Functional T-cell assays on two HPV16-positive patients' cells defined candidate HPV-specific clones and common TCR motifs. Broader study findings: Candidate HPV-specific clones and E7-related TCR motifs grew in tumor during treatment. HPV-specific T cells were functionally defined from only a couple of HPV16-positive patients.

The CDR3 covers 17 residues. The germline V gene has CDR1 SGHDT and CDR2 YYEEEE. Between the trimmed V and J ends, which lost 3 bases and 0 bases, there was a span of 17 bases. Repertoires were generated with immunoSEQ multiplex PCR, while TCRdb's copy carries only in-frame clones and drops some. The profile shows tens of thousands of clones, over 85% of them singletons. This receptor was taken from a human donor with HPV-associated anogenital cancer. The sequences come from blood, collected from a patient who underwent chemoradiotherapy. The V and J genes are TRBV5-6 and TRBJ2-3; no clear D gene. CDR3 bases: TGTGCCAGCAGCTCTCAAACGGACGGATTTAGCACAGATACGCAGTATTTT. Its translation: CASSSQTDGFSTDTQYF. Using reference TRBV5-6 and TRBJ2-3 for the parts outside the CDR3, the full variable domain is DAGVTQSPTHLIKTRGQQVTLRCSPKSGHDTVSWYQQALGQGPQFIFQYYEEEERQRGNFPDRFSGHQFPNYSSELNVNALLLGDSALYLCASSSQTDGFSTDTQYFGPGTRLTVL.